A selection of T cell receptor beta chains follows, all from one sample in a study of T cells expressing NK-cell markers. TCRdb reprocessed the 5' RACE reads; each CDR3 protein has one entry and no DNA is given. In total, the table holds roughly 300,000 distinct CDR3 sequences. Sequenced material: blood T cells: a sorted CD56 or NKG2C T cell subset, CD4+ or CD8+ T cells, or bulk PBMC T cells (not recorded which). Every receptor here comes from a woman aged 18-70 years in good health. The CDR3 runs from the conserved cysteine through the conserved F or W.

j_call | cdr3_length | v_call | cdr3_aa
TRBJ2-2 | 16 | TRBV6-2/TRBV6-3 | CASTPRGGRATGELFF
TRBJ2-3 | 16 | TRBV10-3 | CAISGPSGGSTDTQYF
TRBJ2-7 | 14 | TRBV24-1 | CATSDPWVLYEQYF
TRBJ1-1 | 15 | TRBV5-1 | CASSPRGVGNTEAFF
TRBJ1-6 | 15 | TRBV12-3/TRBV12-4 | CASSLAGQSFSPLHF
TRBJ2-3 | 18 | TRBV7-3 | CASSLENKGAGRADTQYF
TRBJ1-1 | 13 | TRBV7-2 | CASSYRANTEAFF
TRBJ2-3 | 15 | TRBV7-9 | CASSRARKNTDTQYF
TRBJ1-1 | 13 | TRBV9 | CASSDGTGTEAFF
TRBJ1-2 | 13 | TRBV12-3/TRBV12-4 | CASRQGGGYGYTF
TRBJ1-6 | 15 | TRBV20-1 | CSAERQGARVSPLHF